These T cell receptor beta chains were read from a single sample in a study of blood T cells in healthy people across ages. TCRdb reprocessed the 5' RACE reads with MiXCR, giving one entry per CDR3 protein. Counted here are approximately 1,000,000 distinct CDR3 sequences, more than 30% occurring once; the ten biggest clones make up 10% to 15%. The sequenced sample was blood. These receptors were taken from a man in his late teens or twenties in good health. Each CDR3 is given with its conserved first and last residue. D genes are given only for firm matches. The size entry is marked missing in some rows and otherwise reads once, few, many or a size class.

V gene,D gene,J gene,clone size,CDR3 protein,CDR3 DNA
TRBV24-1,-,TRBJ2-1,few,CATSDLLRDEQFF,TGTGCCACCAGTGATTTGCTTCGGGATGAGCAGTTCTTC
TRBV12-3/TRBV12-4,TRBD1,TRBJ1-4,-,CASSSGGLTNEKLFF,TGTGCCAGCAGTTCAGGGGGCCTTACTAATGAAAAACTGTTTTTT
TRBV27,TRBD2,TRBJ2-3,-,CASSFLGLGGGDTQYF,TGTGCCAGCAGTTTCCTGGGACTGGGGGGGGGTGATACGCAGTATTTT
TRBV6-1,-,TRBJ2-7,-,CASARSRAYNEQYF,TGTGCCAGCGCCAGAAGCCGAGCCTACAATGAGCAGTACTTC
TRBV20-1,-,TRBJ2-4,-,CSARQFSFNEQYF,TGCAGTGCTAGACAGTTTTCCTTCAATGAGCAGTACTTC
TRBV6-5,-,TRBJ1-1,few,CASSYGGEAFF,TGTGCCAGCAGTTACGGGGGGGAAGCTTTCTTT
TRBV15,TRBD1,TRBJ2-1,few,CATSGGTGSYEQFF,TGTGCCACCAGCGGCGGGACAGGGTCGTATGAGCAGTTCTTC
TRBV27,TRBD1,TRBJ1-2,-,CASSLTGGADQHYGYTF,TGTGCCAGCAGTTTAACAGGGGGCGCGGATCAGCACTATGGCTACACCTTC
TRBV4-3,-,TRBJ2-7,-,CASSQDHGTYEQYF,TGCGCCAGCAGCCAAGATCACGGGACCTACGAGCAGTACTTC
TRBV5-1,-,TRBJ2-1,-,CASSLDFGATNEQFF,TGCGCCAGCAGCTTGGACTTTGGTGCAACGAATGAGCAGTTCTTC
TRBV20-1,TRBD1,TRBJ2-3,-,CSAKQGARSTDTQYF,TGCAGTGCTAAACAGGGGGCGCGGAGCACAGATACGCAGTATTTT
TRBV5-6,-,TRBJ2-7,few,CASSFVGTPSYEQYF,TGTGCCAGCAGCTTTGTCGGGACTCCCTCCTACGAGCAGTACTTC
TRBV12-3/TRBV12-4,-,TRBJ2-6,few,CASSLWGTGANVLTF,TGTGCCAGCAGTTTATGGGGCACTGGGGCCAACGTCCTGACTTTC
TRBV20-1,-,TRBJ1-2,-,CSASTVNYGYTF,TGCAGTGCTTCGACAGTGAACTATGGCTACACCTTC
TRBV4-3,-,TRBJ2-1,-,CASSQEGLETNQETQFF,TGCGCCAGCAGCCAAGAAGGGCTAGAGACCAACCAAGAGACCCAGTTCTTC
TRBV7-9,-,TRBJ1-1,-,CASSVSDAAAEAFF,TGTGCCAGCAGCGTCTCGGACGCCGCCGCTGAAGCTTTCTTT
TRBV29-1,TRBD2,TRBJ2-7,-,CSVVGGGLAELYEQYF,TGCAGCGTTGTGGGGGGTGGACTAGCGGAGCTCTACGAGCAGTACTTC
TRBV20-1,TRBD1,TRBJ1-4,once,CSASRDRADEKLFF,TGCAGTGCCTCCCGGGACAGGGCCGATGAAAAACTGTTTTTT
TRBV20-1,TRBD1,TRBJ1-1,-,CSAQTGLSTEAFF,TGCAGTGCCCAGACAGGGCTCAGCACTGAAGCTTTCTTT
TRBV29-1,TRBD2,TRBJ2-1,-,CSVALAGGRETQFF,TGCAGCGTCGCCCTAGCGGGGGGGCGAGAGACCCAGTTCTTC
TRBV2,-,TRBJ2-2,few,CASRRGQTGELFF,TGTGCCAGCAGGAGAGGACAAACCGGGGAGCTGTTTTTT
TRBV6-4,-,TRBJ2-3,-,CASSEEGTDTDTQYF,TGTGCCAGCAGTGAGGAGGGGACCGACACAGATACGCAGTATTTT
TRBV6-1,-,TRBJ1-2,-,CASSPLWGGYTF,TGTGCCAGCAGTCCACTGTGGGGTGGCTACACCTTC
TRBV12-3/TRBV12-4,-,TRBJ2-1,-,CASSFRDPGETQFF,TGTGCCAGCAGTTTCAGGGACCCCGGGGAGACCCAGTTCTTC
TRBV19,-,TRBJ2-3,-,CASSIGLSDTQYF,TGTGCCAGTAGTATAGGACTCTCGGATACGCAGTATTTT
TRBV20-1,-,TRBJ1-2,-,CSARVPDSYGYTF,TGCAGTGCTAGAGTGCCGGATAGCTATGGCTACACCTTC
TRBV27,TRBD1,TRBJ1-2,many,CASSPGQGSYGYTF,TGTGCCAGCTCACCCGGACAGGGGTCCTATGGCTACACCTTC
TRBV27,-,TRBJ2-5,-,CASSRIEGGEQYF,TGTGCCAGCAGCAGGATAGAGGGGGGTGAGCAGTACTTC
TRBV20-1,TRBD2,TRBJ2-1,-,CSAYDSGGTRNEQFF,TGCAGTGCTTACGATAGCGGGGGGACGAGAAATGAGCAGTTCTTC
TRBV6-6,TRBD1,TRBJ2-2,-,CASSPSTGVTGELFF,TGTGCCAGCAGCCCTTCGACAGGGGTCACCGGGGAGCTGTTTTTT
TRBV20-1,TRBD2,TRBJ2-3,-,CSAKLAASTDTQYF,TGCAGTGCTAAACTAGCGGCGAGCACAGATACGCAGTATTTT
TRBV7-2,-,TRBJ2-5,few,CASSQPGLQETQYF,TGTGCCAGCAGCCAGCCGGGACTCCAAGAGACCCAGTACTTC
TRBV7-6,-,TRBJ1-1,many,CASSSSGTTEAFF,TGTGCCAGCAGCTCCTCAGGTACCACTGAAGCTTTCTTT
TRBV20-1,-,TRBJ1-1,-,CSARDSGYNTEAFF,TGCAGTGCTAGAGATTCGGGTTATAACACTGAAGCTTTCTTT